This entry describes one T cell receptor (beta chain). The sample belongs to a study of OX40 agonist ivuxolimab in advanced cancers. Produced via immunoSEQ multiplex PCR; TCRdb's table is partial and in-frame only. The profile shows roughly 46,000 clones, 82% of them singletons. The CDR3 extends over 17 amino acids. V dropped 2 bases and J dropped 4 bases, with 20 bases sitting between them. Germline V gene sequence: CDR1 LGHNA, CDR2 YSLEER. This receptor was taken from an adult with an advanced solid tumor such as melanoma, head and neck, liver or kidney cancer. This specimen consisted of CD4+ or CD8+ T cells sorted from blood, obtained in a trial of the OX40 agonist ivuxolimab. The V and J genes are TRBV4-3 and TRBJ1-2; tentative D call: TRBD1 (6 bases). The CDR3 sequence: CASSQMGPGQGTYGYTF. The CDR3 DNA reads as TGCGCCAGCAGCCAAATGGGGCCGGGCCAGGGGACCTATGGCTACACCTTC.